This T cell receptor beta chain was obtained from a study of blood T cell repertoires in COVID-19 (dated by TCRdb to the early 2020s). In terms of the full investigation: Collaborator samples came from the United States, Italy and Spain and covered acute and convalescent phases of COVID-19. The material from the prospective study consisted of cDNA or gDNA derived from T cells, B-cell-depleted T cells, or PBMCs. Deeply sampled blood TCRbeta repertoires from subjects exposed to, actively infected with, or recovered from COVID-19 were included in the dataset. The repertoires were released in a freely available public database meant as a resource for research on the immune response to SARS-CoV-2. Samples came from the ongoing ImmuneRACE study (first 160 participants) plus 1,254 subjects from 6 global collaborators. Sample metadata almost always included a de-identified subject ID, COVID-19 status, age in years and sex. HLA class I and class II types, where available, came from metadata supplied by the sample provider rather than from assay-based typing. The paper's findings and limits, for the study overall: The quantity of clinical and demographic metadata differed by source and by participant and was supplied without curation.

The collaborating institutions used their own protocols to collect whole blood in K2EDTA tubes. For TCRbeta analysis, collaborators shipped samples as frozen whole blood, isolated PBMCs, or DNA extracted from either of those sample types. This clone was recorded a few times. The antigen it recognizes is unknown. No base-level quality is on record; no much larger clone is a single base apart. TCRbeta CDR3 regions were amplified from genomic DNA using the immunoSEQ Assay, a bias-controlled multiplex PCR. Per the original workflow: The number of nucleated cells in each sample was estimated from the amplification of reference gene primers within the assay. To quantify the absolute abundance of each unique TCRbeta CDR3 rearrangement, sequence reads were collapsed and filtered. For each sample, productive Simpson clonality was calculated by taking the square root of Simpson's diversity index across productive rearrangements. TCRdb provides this immuneACCESS table in a form limited to in-frame rearrangements. Some clones are lacking; in checked studies, under half of them reflect an unresolved V gene, and why the rest are absent is not known. That table furnishes V, J and clone size, whereas the DNA furnished D and trimming. In all, the sample holds around 190,000 clones, and 75% to 85% of those were seen once. Jointly, the top ten make up roughly 13% of the sample.

For this chain, trimming is 3 bases at the V end and 0 bases at the J end, and the number of junction bases without a gene match is 5. CDR1 and CDR2 are read off the germline V gene as KGHSH and LQKENI. The cysteine opens and the phenylalanine closes a CDR3 of 17 amino acids. The read is trimmed to its CDR3 DNA, 51 bases read in frame from base 1. The chain uses TRBV18 and TRBJ2-2; the junction holds 9 bases that match TRBD2. Input material: peripheral blood. The TCR was taken from a human donor in a cohort sampled during active COVID-19. The CDR3 reads as follows: CASSPSAGGSNTGELFF. The DNA sequence is TGTGCCAGCTCACCCTCGGCGGGAGGGTCGAACACCGGGGAGCTGTTTTTT.